This TCR beta chain was sequenced in a study of blood T cell repertoires in COVID-19. Background on the study: Researchers got acute and convalescent COVID-19 samples from the United States, Italy and Spain.

In the original processing: Amplification of reference gene primers provided the estimated nucleated cell counts. Sequencing was performed with immunoSEQ multiplex PCR; in TCRdb, only in-frame clones are kept and a portion is missing. D and trimming come from the DNA, and the V and J calls and clone size come from that table. This sample has 200,000 or so clones, with 70% to 90% found just once. CDR1 and CDR2 (germline): LGHNA, YNFKEQ. The CDR3 length is 16 residues. V was pared by 1 base and J by 3 bases, with 15 bases between. The receptor comes from a man aged 45 to 65 with acute or convalescent COVID-19. V is TRBV4-2 and J is TRBJ1-2; maybe TRBD1 (6 bases). What was sequenced was peripheral blood. The CDR3 here is CASSQGQVPSYYGYTF. CDR3 bases: TGTGCCAGCAGCCAAGGACAGGTCCCGTCATACTATGGCTACACCTTC.